This T cell receptor (beta chain) was identified during a study of OX40 agonist ivuxolimab in advanced cancers. The CDR3 has 15 amino acids. V lost 7 bases to trimming and J lost 7 bases; unmatched junction nucleotides: 11. From germline, CDR1 is LNHDA and CDR2 SQIVND (reference sequence). About this clone: Its antigen is still unknown.

Only in-frame clones appear in the TCRdb table, and some are missing; sequencing was by immunoSEQ multiplex PCR. The sample holds some 20,000 clones, approximately 83% seen once. The study's findings and limits: Expanded peripheral T-cell antigen specificity went undetermined.

This receptor was identified in an adult with an advanced solid tumor such as melanoma, head and neck, liver or kidney cancer. This chain uses TRBV19 with TRBJ2-1, with TRBD1 identical over 9 bases. The specimen comprised CD4+ or CD8+ T cells sorted from blood, sampled in a trial of the OX40 agonist ivuxolimab. CDR3 loop: CASTPGTGIANEQFF. Here the CDR3 DNA reads TGTGCCAGTACCCCCGGGACAGGGATTGCGAATGAGCAGTTCTTC.